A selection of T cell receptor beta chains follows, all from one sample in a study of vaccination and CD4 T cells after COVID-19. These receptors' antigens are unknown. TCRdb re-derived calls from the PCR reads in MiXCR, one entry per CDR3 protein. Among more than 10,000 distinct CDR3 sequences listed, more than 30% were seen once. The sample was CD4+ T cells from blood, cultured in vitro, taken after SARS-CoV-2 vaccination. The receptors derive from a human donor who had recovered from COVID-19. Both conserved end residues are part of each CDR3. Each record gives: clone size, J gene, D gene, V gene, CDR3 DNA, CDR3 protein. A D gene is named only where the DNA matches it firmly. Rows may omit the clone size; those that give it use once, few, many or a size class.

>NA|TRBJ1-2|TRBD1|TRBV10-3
TGTGCCATCAGGGACAGGAGCTATGGCTACACCTTC
CAIRDRSYGYTF
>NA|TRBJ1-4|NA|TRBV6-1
TGTGCCAGCAGTGCGAAACCTAATGAAAAACTGTTTTTT
CASSAKPNEKLFF
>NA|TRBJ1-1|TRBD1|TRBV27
TGTGCCAGCAGGGGGACAGGGCGCACTGAAGCTTTCTTT
CASRGTGRTEAFF
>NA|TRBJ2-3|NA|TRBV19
TGTGCCAGTAGCCCGGGACTCCGCCAGTCGGATACGCAGTATTTT
CASSPGLRQSDTQYF
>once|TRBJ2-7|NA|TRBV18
TGTGCCAGCTCACCACGGGACCCCTACGAGCAGTACTTC
CASSPRDPYEQYF
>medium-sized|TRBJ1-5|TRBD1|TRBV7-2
TGTGCCAGCAGCACCCAGACAGGGTACAATCAGCCCCAGCATTTT
CASSTQTGYNQPQHF
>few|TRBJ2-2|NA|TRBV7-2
TGTGCCAGCAGCTTAAACGGGCGGAACACCGGGGAGCTGTTTTTT
CASSLNGRNTGELFF
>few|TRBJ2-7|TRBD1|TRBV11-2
TGTGCCAGCAGGTTAGATAACAGGGGCGAGCAGTACTTC
CASRLDNRGEQYF
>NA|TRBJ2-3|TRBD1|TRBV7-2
TGTGCCAGCAGCGGACAGGGGATCACAGATACGCAGTATTTT
CASSGQGITDTQYF
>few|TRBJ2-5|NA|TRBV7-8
TGTGCCAGCAGTTACCTGGGGTTAAAAGAGACCCAGTACTTC
CASSYLGLKETQYF
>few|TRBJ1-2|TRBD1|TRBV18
TGTGCCAGCTCACCACGGGACAGGGTCGTAGAGGGCTACACCTTC
CASSPRDRVVEGYTF
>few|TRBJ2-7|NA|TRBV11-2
TGTGCCAGCAGCCGCCGCGGAGAGAGCTCCTACGAGCAGTACTTC
CASSRRGESSYEQYF
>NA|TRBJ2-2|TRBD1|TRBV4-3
TGCGCCAGCAGCCGACATCCCAGGGGACAGGGGTTGGAGAACACCGGGGAGCTGTTTTTT
CASSRHPRGQGLENTGELFF
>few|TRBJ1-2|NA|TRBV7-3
TGTGCCAGCAGCTTAGCCGTCGATGATGGCTACACCTTC
CASSLAVDDGYTF
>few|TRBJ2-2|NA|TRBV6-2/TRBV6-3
TGTGCCAGCAGTTACTCAATGGGATCATTGGGGGAGCTGTTTTTT
CASSYSMGSLGELFF
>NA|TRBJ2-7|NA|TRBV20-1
TGCAGTGCTAACAGAGTCTACGAGCAGTACTTC
CSANRVYEQYF
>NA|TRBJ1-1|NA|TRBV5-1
TGCGCCAGCAGCGTACAGGGAACTGAAGCTTTCTTT
CASSVQGTEAFF
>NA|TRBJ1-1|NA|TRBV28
TGTGCCAGCTTACTTGAACGCCGTCAGAACACTGAAGCTTTCTTT
CASLLERRQNTEAFF
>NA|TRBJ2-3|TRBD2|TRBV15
TGTGCCACCAGCAGAGCGGCTAGCGGATGGGTAGATACGCAGTATTTT
CATSRAASGWVDTQYF
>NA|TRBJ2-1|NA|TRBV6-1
TGTGCCAGCCGGGGGTCTTACATTGAGCAGTTCTTC
CASRGSYIEQFF
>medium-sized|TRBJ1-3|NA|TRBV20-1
TGCAGTGCTGGAACAGGTCTCTCTGGAAACACCATATATTTT
CSAGTGLSGNTIYF
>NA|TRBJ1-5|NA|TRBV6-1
TGTGCCAGCAGTATGAGTGATAGCAATCAGCCCCAGCATTTT
CASSMSDSNQPQHF
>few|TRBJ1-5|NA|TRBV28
TGTGCCAGCAGTTCGACGGGTCAGCCCCAGCATTTT
CASSSTGQPQHF
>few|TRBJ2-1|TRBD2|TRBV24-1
TGTGCCACCAGTGAGGCTAGCGGGAGGACAGATGAGCAGTTCTTC
CATSEASGRTDEQFF
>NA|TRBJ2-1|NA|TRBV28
TGTGCCAGCAGTGAGGGGCTAGCGTACTCCTACAATGAGCAGTTCTTC
CASSEGLAYSYNEQFF
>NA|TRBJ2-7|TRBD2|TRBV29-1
TGCAGCGTTGAGCTAGCGGAATTTACCTACGAGCAGTACTTC
CSVELAEFTYEQYF
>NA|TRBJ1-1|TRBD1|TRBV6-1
TGTGCCAGCAGTCGCGGGGACAGACTAACCAACACTGAAGCTTTCTTT
CASSRGDRLTNTEAFF
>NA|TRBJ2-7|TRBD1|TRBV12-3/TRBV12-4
TGTGCCAGCAGTATGGGACAGACGACCTACGAGCAGTACTTC
CASSMGQTTYEQYF
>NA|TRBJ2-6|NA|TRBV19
TGTGCCAGTAGTATTTTCGGCGCAGCGGGTGGGGCCAACGTCCTGACTTTC
CASSIFGAAGGANVLTF
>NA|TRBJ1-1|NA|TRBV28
TGTGCCAGCAGTTTATATCTTAATAGGGACACTGAAGCTTTCTTT
CASSLYLNRDTEAFF
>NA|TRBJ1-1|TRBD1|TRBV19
TGTGCCAGTAGTACGTCCCGGGACAGCGTCGACATGAACACTAAAGCTTTCTTT
CASSTSRDSVDMNTKAFF
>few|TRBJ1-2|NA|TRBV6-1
TGTGCCATCCTCGACGGGAACAGCCCAGGGGGCTACACCTTC
CAILDGNSPGGYTF
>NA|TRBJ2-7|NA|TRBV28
TGTGCCAGCAGTCGGGGTCCGACCTACGAGCAGTACTTC
CASSRGPTYEQYF
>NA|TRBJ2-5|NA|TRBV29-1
TGCAGCGTTGATTGGGTAGCGGCGAAGACCCAGTACTTC
CSVDWVAAKTQYF
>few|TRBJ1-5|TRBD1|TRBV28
TGTGCCAGCAGTTTATGGGGGGGACAGATCAATCAGCCCCAGCATTTT
CASSLWGGQINQPQHF
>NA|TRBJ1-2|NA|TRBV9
TGTGCCAGCAGCGTAGGGGGGTATGGCTACACCTTC
CASSVGGYGYTF
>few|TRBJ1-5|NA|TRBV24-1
TGTGCCACCAGTGAAAACGCCCAGCCCCAGCATTTT
CATSENAQPQHF
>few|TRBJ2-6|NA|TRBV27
TGTGCCAGCAGTCCTTTAATCAGGTCTGGGGCCAACGTCCTGACTTTC
CASSPLIRSGANVLTF
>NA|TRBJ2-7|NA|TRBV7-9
TGTGCCAGCAGCGTGACCTTAGGCGAGCAGTACTTC
CASSVTLGEQYF
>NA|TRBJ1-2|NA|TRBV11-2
TGTGCCAGCAGCCTAGAGGGGGGGCTCGGCTATGGCTACACCTTC
CASSLEGGLGYGYTF
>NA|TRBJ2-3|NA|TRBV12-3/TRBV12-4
TGTGCCAGCACTCTGGGGGATACGCAGTATTTT
CASTLGDTQYF
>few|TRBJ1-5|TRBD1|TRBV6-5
TGTGCCAGCAGTTACCCCCCCCAGACAGGGATGGCACAGCCCCAGCATTTT
CASSYPPQTGMAQPQHF
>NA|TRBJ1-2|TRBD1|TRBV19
TGTGCCAGTAGGAGACAGGGAACACACTATGGCTACACCTTC
CASRRQGTHYGYTF
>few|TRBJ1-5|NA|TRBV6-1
TGTGCCAGCAGTCCGGACATTCAGCCCCAGCATTTT
CASSPDIQPQHF